Sequencing of this TCR beta chain was carried out in a study of T cell clones after liver transplantation. About the study: Post-transplant blood was tracked for graft-donor-reactive T cell clones identified in a pre-transplant mixed lymphocyte reaction. Tolerant meant at least one year fully off immunosuppression without liver enzymes above twice normal. Broader study findings: In a couple of subjects, few donor cells limited the measurable donor-reactive repertoire.

Sequenced by immunoSEQ multiplex PCR; TCRdb stores in-frame clones only, minus some. The sample shows approximately 6,400 clones, around 80% of them seen only once. Germline V gene data show CDR1 as MDHEN and CDR2 as SYDVKM. Trimming removed 3 bases from V and 6 bases from J; junction bases left unmatched: 7. The CDR3 totals 16 residues. Only one count was recorded for this clone. The antigen is undetermined. The chain links TRBV28 to TRBJ2-1, with 11 bases lining up with TRBD2. This TCR derives from a human patient who received a liver transplant. Some T cells may arise from the graft donor. Sequences were derived from CD8+ T cells from blood, sampled 45 to 46 months after liver transplant. The CDR3 DNA reads TGTGCCAGCAGTTTCTCCCTAGCGGGGGGATTCAATGAGCAGTTCTTC. Encoded protein: CASSFSLAGGFNEQFF. Together with reference TRBV28 and TRBJ2-1, the CDR3 gives the full variable domain: DVKVTQSSRYLVKRTGEKVFLECVQDMDHENMFWYRQDPGLGLRLIYFSYDVKMKEKGDIPEGYSVSREKKERFSLILESASTNQTSMYLCASSFSLAGGFNEQFFGPGTRLTVL.